This T cell receptor (beta chain) was sequenced in a study of blood T cell repertoires in COVID-19. Study as a whole: Both acute and convalescent COVID-19 samples were obtained from the United States, Italy and Spain.

V lost 1 base and J 4 bases, leaving 16 bases between the germline ends. The CDR3 extends over 16 amino acids. The germline gives CDR1 LGHDT, CDR2 YNNKEL (reference sequence). In the source study's methods: How many nucleated cells were present was estimated from reference gene primer amplification. Using immunoSEQ multiplex PCR, the repertoire was profiled, and TCRdb retains in-frame clones only, with some absent. The DNA was the basis for D and trimming; V, J and clone size are from that table. The repertoire holds 110,000 to 150,000 clones, with 78% as singletons. The source material was PBMCs or T cells enriched from blood (not recorded which). The chain is built from TRBV3-1 (or the pseudogene TRBV3-2) and TRBJ1-2; D perhaps matches TRBD1 (6 bases). The origin of this receptor is a woman between 45 and 65 years old who had recovered from COVID-19. CDR3 nucleotides: TGTGCCAGCAGCCAAGCGCCCAGGGGTTTAGGCTATGGCTACACCTTC. Amino acids: CASSQAPRGLGYGYTF.